The following is a T cell receptor beta chain sequence with its context. Its target is unknown. V was shortened by 2 bases and J by 4 bases, with 1 base between the two germline ends. The CDR3 covers 11 residues. Germline lookup yields CDR1 LNHDA and CDR2 SQIVND (reference sequence). The record originates from a study of T cell clones after liver transplantation. About the study: A pre-transplant mixed lymphocyte reaction with TCRbeta sequencing defined graft-donor-reactive clones followed in post-transplant blood. Without induction therapy, subjects received standard immunosuppression until 12-24 months post-transplant.

Sequencing used immunoSEQ multiplex PCR; TCRdb keeps in-frame clones, though not all of them. The sample contains 99,000 or so clones, approximately 78% of which appear only once. Study results and caveats: These preliminary findings come from unstandardized post-transplant sampling times. Post-transplant, graft-donor-reactive CD4 TCRbeta sequences in blood dropped significantly in most of the 8 subjects.

V usage is TRBV19 and J usage is TRBJ2-3; the D is unclear. The sequences come from CD4+ T cells from blood, collected before liver transplant. The TCR originated in a human donor who received a liver transplant. The DNA for the CDR3 is TGTGCCAGTAGTATATCAGATACGCAGTATTTT. It translates to CASSISDTQYF.